This TCR beta chain was recovered during a study of blood T cell repertoires in COVID-19. At the level of the study: Acute and convalescent COVID-19 samples came from the United States, Italy and Spain. T cells, B-cell-depleted T cells, or PBMCs provided the cDNA or gDNA that served as material.

J was trimmed by 3 bases and V by 1 base; bases with no gene match: 2. The CDR3 is 15 residues long. In germline, CDR1 is MNHNS, CDR2 SASEGT. Per the authors' pipeline: Quantification of nucleated cells was approximated via reference gene primer amplification. Profiled with immunoSEQ multiplex PCR; TCRdb holds only in-frame clones, not every one. From that table come the V and J calls and clone size; the DNA was used to work out D and trimming. In the table there are about 160,000 clones, approximately 92% of which are singletons. Seattle-derived patients entered the study during active infection and were followed longitudinally.

The V and J genes are TRBV6-1 and TRBJ2-7; 11 nucleotides agree with TRBD1. This clonotype was sampled from a man aged 30 to 39 with COVID-19, enrolled during active disease. The material sequenced was peripheral blood. The DNA of the CDR3 is TGTGCCAGCAGTGAAGAGGGGACAGGGGGCTACGAGCAGTACTTC. Residues: CASSEEGTGGYEQYF.